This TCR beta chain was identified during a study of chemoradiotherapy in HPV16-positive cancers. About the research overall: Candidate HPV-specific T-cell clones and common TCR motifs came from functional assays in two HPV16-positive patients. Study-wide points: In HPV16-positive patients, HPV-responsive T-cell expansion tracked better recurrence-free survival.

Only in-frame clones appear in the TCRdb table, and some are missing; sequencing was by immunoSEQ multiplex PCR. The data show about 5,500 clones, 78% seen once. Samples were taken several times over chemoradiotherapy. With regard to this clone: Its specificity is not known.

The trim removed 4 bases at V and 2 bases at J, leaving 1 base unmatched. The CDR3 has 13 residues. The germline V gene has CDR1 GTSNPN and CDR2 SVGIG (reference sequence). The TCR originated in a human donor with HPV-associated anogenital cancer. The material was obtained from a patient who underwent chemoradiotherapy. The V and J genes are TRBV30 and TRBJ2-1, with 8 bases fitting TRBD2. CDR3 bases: TGTGCCTGGACTAGCGGGCCCTACAATGAGCAGTTCTTC. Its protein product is CAWTSGPYNEQFF.